This T cell receptor (beta chain) appears in the sequencing data of a study of identical twins. On this clonotype: Its specificity is unknown.

Regarding the study as a whole: Analyses of zero insertions could be partly confounded by invariant MAIT and iNKT cells. Out-of-frame beta sequences exhibited a weaker degree of excess twin sharing.

J lost 3 bases, V lost 3 bases, and 6 bases had no gene match. This CDR3 spans 17 amino acids. In germline, CDR1 is SGHRS, CDR2 YFSETQ. A universal primer site arose from template switching, and cDNA bore unique molecular identifiers. Via MiXCR, TCRdb re-called the 5' RACE reads, giving one row per CDR3 protein. The sample holds roughly 700,000 distinct CDR3 sequences; more than 6.5% are singletons and the top ten take approximately 0.94%. The same sample was also used in a study of yellow fever vaccine responses in identical twins.

The source of this sequence is a woman younger than 30 in good health. Sequences were obtained from PBMCs. This chain uses TRBV5-1 with TRBJ2-6; 10 bases map to TRBD1. The CDR3 nucleotides read TGCGCCAGCAGCTACTCCGGGACAGGGGTTGGGGCCAACGTCCTGACTTTC. It codes for CASSYSGTGVGANVLTF.